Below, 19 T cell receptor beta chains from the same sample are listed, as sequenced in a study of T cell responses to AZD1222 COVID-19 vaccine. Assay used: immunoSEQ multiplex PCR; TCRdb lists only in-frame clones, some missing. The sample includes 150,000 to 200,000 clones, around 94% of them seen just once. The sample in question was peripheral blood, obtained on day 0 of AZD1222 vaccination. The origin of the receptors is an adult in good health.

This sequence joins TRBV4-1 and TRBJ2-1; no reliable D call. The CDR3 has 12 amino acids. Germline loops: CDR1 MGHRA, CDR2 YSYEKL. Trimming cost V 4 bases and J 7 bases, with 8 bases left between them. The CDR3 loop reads CASSPWGNEQFF. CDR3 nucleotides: TGCGCCAGCAGCCCGTGGGGAAATGAGCAGTTCTTC.

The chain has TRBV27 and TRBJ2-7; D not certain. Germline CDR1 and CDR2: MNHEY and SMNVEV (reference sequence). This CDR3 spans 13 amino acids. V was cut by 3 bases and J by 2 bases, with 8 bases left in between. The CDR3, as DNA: TGTGCCAGCAGTTTTGCGGCACCCTACGAGCAGTACTTC. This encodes CASSFAAPYEQYF.

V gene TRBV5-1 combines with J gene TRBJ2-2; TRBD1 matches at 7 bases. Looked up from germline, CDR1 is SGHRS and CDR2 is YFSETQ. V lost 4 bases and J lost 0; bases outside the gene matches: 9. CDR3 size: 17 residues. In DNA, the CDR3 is TGCGCCAGCAGCCGAGGGGGCGCAAGGTCGAACACCGGGGAGCTGTTTTTT. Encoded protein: CASSRGGARSNTGELFF.

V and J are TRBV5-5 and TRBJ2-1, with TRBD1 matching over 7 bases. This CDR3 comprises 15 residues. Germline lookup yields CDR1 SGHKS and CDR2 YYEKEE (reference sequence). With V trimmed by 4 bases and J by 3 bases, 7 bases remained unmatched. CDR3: CASSAQGRFYNEQFF. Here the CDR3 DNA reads TGTGCCAGCAGCGCACAGGGGAGATTCTACAATGAGCAGTTCTTC.

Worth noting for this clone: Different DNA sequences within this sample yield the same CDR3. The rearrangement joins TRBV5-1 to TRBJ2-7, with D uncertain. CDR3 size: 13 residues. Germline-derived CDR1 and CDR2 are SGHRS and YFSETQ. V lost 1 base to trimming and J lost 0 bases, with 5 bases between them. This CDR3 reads CASSLYSSYEQYF. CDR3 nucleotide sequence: TGCGCCAGCAGCTTGTACAGCTCCTACGAGCAGTACTTC.

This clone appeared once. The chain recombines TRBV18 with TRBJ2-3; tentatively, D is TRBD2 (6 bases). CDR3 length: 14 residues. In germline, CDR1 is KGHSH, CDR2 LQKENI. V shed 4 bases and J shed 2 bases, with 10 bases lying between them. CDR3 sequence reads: CASSLLADTDTQYF. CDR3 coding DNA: TGTGCCAGCTCACTACTAGCAGACACAGATACGCAGTATTTT. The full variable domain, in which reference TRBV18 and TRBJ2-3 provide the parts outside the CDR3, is NAGVMQNPRHLVRRRGQEARLRCSPMKGHSHVYWYRQLPEEGLKFMVYLQKENIIDESGMPKERFSAEFPKEGPSILRIQQVVRGDSAAYFCASSLLADTDTQYFGPGTRLTVL.

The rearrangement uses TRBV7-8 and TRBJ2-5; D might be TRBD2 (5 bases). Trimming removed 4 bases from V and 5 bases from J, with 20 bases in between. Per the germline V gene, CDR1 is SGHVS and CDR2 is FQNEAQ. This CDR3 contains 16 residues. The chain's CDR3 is CASSSTEGGSRETQYF. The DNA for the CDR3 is TGTGCCAGCAGCTCCACCGAGGGTGGGAGCCGTGAGACCCAGTACTTC.

CDR3 sequence: CASIPGTTNSPLHF. CDR3 DNA: TGTGCCAGCATTCCAGGGACTACGAATTCACCCCTCCACTTT. The chain is built from TRBV7-2 and TRBJ1-6; D perhaps matches TRBD1 (5 bases). The V end was cut by 7 bases, the J end by 7 bases, with 14 bases between. This CDR3 comprises 14 residues. Germline V gene lookup returns CDR1 SGHTA and CDR2 FQGNSA.

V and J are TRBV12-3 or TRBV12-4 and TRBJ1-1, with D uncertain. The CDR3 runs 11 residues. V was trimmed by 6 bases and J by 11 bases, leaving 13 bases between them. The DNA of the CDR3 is TGTGCCAGCAGGACCTCTAATCGGGCTTTCTTT. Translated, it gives CASRTSNRAFF.

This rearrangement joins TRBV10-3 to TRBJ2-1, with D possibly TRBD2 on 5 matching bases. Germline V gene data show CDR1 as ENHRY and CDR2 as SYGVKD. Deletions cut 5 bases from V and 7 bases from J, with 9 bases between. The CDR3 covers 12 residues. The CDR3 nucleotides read TGTGCCATCAGTCGGACTGCGAATGAGCAGTTCTTC. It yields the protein CAISRTANEQFF.

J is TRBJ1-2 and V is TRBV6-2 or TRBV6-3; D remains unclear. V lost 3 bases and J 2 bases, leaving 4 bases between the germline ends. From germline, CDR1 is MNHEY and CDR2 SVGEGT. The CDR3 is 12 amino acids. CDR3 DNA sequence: TGTGCCAGCAGTTATATAAACTATGGCTACACCTTC. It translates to CASSYINYGYTF.

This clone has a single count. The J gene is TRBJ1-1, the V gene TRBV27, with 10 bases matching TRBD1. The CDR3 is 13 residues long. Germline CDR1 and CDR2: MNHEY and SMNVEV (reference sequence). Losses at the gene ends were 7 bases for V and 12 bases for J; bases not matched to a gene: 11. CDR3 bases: TGTGCCAGCAACGACAGGGGGCCGGCGAATACTTTCTTT. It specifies CASNDRGPANTFF.

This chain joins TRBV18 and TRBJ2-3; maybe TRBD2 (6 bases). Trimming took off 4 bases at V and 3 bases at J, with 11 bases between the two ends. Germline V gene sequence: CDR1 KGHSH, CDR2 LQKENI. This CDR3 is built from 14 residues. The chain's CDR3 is CASSQVAATDTQYF. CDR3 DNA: TGTGCCAGCTCACAGGTAGCGGCTACAGATACGCAGTATTTT.

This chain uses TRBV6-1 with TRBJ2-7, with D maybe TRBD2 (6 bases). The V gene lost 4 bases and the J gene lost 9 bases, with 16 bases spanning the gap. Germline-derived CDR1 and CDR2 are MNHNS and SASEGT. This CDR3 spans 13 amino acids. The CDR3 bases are TGTGCCAGCAGTGTAGCCGGCCGGGGAGGGCAGTACTTC. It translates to CASSVAGRGGQYF.

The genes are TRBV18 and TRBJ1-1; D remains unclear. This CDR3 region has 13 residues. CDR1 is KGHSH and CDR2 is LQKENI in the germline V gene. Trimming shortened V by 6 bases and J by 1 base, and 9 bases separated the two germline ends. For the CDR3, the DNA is TGTGCCAGCTCCCGTGGACGGAACACTGAAGCTTTCTTT. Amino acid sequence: CASSRGRNTEAFF. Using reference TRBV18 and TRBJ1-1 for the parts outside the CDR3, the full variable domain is NAGVMQNPRHLVRRRGQEARLRCSPMKGHSHVYWYRQLPEEGLKFMVYLQKENIIDESGMPKERFSAEFPKEGPSILRIQQVVRGDSAAYFCASSRGRNTEAFFGQGTRLTVV.

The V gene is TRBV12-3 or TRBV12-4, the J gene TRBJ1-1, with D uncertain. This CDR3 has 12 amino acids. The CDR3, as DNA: TGTGCGACCGCATGGGTGAACACTGAAGCTTTCTTT. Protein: CATAWVNTEAFF.

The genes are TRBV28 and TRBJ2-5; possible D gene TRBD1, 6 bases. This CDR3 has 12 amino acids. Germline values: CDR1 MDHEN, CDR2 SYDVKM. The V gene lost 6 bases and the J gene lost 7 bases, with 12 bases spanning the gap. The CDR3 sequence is CASRQGLGTQYF. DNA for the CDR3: TGTGCCAGCAGACAGGGCCTAGGGACCCAGTACTTC.

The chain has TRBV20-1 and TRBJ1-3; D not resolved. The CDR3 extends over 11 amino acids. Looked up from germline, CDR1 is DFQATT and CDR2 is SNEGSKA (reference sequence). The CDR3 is CSAQREHTIYF. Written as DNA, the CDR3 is TGCAGCGCTCAGAGGGAGCACACCATATATTTT.

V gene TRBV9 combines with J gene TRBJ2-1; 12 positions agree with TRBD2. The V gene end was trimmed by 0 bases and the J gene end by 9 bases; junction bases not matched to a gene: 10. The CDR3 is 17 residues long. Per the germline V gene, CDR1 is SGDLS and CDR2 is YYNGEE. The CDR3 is CASSVGAWTSGEGEQFF. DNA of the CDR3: TGTGCCAGCAGCGTAGGGGCGTGGACTAGCGGGGAGGGTGAGCAGTTCTTC.